This record looks at one T cell receptor beta chain sequence and its context. Its antigen remains unknown. The CDR3 is 15 residues long. V was clipped by 4 bases and J by 9 bases; unmatched bases: 8. In germline, CDR1 is LNHDA, CDR2 SQIVND (reference sequence). The sample originates from a study of cytomegalovirus exposure and HLA in healthy donors. Study-level results: Researchers catalogued some 160 TCR beta chains as cytomegalovirus-associated. Specific recognition of CMV antigens was confirmed in vitro for a few chains (all CMV-associated).

Clones were read by immunoSEQ multiplex PCR, and TCRdb kept only the in-frame ones, dropping some. The table has 150,000 or so clones, about 90% seen once. This clonotype was obtained from a woman aged 25-40 years in good health and CMV-seropositive. Sequencing was done on a sample of PBMCs. This chain links TRBV19 with TRBJ1-6; 8 bases are a match to TRBD1. CDR3 protein: CASSTSRDRSSPLHF. Written as DNA, the CDR3 is TGTGCCAGTAGTACGTCCCGGGACAGGTCTTCACCCCTCCACTTT.